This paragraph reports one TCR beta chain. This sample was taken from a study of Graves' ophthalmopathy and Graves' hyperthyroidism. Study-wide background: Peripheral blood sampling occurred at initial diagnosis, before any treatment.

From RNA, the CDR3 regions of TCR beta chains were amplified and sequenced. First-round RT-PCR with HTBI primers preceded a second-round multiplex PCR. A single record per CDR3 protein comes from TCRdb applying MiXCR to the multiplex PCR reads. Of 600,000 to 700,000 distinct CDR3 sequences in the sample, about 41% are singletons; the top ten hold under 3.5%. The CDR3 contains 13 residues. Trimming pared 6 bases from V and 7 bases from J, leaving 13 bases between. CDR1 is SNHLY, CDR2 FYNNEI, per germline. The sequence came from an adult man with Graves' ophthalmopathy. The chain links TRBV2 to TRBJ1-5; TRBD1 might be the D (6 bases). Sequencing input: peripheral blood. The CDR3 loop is CASRGGGRQPQHF. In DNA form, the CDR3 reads TGTGCCAGCAGGGGGGGGGGCAGACAGCCCCAGCATTTT.